The TCR beta chain described here comes from a study of T cells in Graves' hyperthyroidism and ophthalmopathy. In germline, CDR1 is SQVTM, CDR2 ANQGSEA. The CDR3 sequence is 12 residues long. RNA transcripts were the template for amplifying TCR beta CDR3 regions. The HTBI primer set served for first-round RT-PCR of the TCR CDR3. TCRdb used MiXCR to reprocess the multiplex PCR reads, holding one entry per CDR3 protein. The sample holds hundreds of thousands of distinct CDR3 sequences, about 45% seen once. About this clonotype itself: This may arise from a read error, as a much more abundant clone is one base away.

Sequencing was performed on peripheral blood or thyroid tissue (not recorded which). The clonotype originates from an adult man with Graves' disease, either hyperthyroidism or ophthalmopathy (not recorded which). The chain employs TRBV29-1 and TRBJ1-2; tentative D call: TRBD1 (6 bases). The CDR3 nucleotides are TGCAGCGTTCTGGGGGCAATCTATGGCCACACCTTC. Amino acid sequence: CSVLGAIYGHTF.